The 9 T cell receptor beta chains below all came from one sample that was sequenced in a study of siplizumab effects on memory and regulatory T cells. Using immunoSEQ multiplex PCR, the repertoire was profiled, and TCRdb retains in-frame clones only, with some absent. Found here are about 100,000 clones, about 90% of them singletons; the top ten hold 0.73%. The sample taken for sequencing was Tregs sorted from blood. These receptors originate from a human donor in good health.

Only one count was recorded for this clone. CDR3 sequence reads: CASSLGRVVSYEQYF. For the CDR3, the DNA is TGCGCCAGCAGCTTGGGCAGGGTGGTTTCCTACGAGCAGTACTTC. This sequence joins TRBV5-1 and TRBJ2-7; tentatively, D is TRBD1 (5 bases). CDR1 is SGHRS and CDR2 is YFSETQ in the germline V gene. CDR3 length equals 15 residues. Trimming took off 0 bases at V and 1 base at J, with 11 bases between the two ends.

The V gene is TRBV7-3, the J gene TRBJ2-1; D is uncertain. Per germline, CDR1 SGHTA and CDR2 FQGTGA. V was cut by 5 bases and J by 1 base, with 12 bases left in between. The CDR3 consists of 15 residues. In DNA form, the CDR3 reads TGTGCCAGCAGCCTCGGGCCGCAGTCCTACAATGAGCAGTTCTTC. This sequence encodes CASSLGPQSYNEQFF.

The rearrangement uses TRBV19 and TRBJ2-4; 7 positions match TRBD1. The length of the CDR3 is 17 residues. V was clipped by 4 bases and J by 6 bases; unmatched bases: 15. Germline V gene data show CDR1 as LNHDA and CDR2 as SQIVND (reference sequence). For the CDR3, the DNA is TGTGCCAGTAGTAAGGAAATGACAGGGACACCCCTAAACATTCAGTACTTC. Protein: CASSKEMTGTPLNIQYF. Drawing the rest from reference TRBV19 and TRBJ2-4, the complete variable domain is DGGITQSPKYLFRKEGQNVTLSCEQNLNHDAMYWYRQDPGQGLRLIYYSQIVNDFQKGDIAEGYSVSREKKESFPLTVTSAQKNPTAFYLCASSKEMTGTPLNIQYFGAGTRLSVL.

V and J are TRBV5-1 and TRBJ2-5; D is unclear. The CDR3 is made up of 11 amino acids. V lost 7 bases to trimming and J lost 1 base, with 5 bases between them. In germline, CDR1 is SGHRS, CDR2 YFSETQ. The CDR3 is CASGAQETQYF. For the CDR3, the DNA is TGCGCCAGCGGAGCCCAAGAGACCCAGTACTTC.

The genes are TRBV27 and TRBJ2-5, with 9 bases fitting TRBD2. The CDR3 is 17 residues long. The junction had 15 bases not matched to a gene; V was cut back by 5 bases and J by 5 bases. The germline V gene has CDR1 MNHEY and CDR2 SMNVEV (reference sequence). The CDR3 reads CASSHQRGAGGEETQYF. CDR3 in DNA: TGTGCCAGCAGTCATCAACGGGGAGCGGGAGGCGAGGAGACCCAGTACTTC.

The CDR3 sequence: CASAWQTSSYEQYF. In nucleotides, the CDR3 is TGTGCCAGCGCCTGGCAGACGAGCTCCTACGAGCAGTACTTC. The chain employs TRBV2 and TRBJ2-7; no definite D call. The CDR3 extends over 14 amino acids. Per germline, CDR1 SNHLY and CDR2 FYNNEI. The V end was cut by 8 bases, the J end by 0 bases, with 14 bases between.

In nucleotides, the CDR3 is TGTGCCAGCAGCCTTTCTAGCGGGAGTTTGGGAGAGACCCAGTACTTC. Its protein product is CASSLSSGSLGETQYF. The gene calls are TRBV5-4 and TRBJ2-5; 10 bases match TRBD2. Germline V lookup: CDR1 SGHNT, CDR2 YYREEE (reference sequence). The length of the CDR3 is 16 residues. V shed 4 bases, J shed 4 bases, and the junction held 10 bases outside the gene matches.

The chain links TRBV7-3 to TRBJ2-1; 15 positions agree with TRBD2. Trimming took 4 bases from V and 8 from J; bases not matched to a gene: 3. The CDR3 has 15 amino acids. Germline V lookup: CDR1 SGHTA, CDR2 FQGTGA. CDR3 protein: CASSSGLAGGHEQFF. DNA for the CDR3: TGTGCCAGCAGCTCAGGACTAGCGGGAGGGCATGAGCAGTTCTTC.

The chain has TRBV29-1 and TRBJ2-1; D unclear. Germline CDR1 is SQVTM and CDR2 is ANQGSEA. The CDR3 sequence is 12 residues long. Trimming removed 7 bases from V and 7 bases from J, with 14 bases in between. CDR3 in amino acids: CSASPTLNEQFF. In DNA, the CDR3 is TGCAGCGCTTCCCCAACGTTAAATGAGCAGTTCTTC.